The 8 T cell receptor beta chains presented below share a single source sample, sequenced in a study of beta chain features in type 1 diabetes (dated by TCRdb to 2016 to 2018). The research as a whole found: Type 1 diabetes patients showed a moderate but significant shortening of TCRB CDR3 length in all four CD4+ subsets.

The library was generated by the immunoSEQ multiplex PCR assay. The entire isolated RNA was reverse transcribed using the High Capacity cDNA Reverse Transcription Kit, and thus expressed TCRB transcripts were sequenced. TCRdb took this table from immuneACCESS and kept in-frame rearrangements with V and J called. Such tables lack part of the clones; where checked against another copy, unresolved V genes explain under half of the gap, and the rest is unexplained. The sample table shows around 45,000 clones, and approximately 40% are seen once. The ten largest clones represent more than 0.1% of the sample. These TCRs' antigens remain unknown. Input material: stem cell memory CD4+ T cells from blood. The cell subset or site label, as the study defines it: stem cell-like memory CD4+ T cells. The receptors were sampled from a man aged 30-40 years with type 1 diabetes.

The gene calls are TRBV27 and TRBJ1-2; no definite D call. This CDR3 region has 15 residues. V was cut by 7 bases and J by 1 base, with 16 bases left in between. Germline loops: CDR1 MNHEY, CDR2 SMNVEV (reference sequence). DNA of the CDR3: TGTGCCAGCACCCCTATAAGCTTTATTAACTATGGCTACACCTTC. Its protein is CASTPISFINYGYTF.

DNA for the CDR3: TGCGCCAGCAGCCAAGATCTTCGAACAGTCTCAAGTCAGCCCCAGCATTTT. Translating it yields CASSQDLRTVSSQPQHF. The V gene is TRBV4-1, the J gene TRBJ1-5; D is unresolved. Trimming took off 0 bases at V and 6 bases at J, with 18 bases between the two ends. The CDR3 length is 17 residues. Looked up from germline, CDR1 is MGHRA and CDR2 is YSYEKL.

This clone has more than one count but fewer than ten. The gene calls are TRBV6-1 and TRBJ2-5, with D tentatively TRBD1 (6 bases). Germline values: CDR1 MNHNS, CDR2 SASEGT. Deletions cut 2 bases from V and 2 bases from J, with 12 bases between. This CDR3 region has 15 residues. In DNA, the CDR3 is TGTGCCAGCAGTGAACGGACAGCCGCTCAAGAGACCCAGTACTTC. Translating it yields CASSERTAAQETQYF.

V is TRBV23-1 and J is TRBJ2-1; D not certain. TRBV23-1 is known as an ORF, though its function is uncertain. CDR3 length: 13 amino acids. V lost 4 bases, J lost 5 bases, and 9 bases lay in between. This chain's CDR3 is CASSPVVDNEQFF. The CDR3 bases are TGCGCCAGCAGTCCCGTCGTAGACAATGAGCAGTTCTTC.

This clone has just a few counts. The CDR3 DNA is TGTGCCAGCAGAACCCCCGGGACAGGGTACTACAATGAGCAGTTCTTC. Translation: CASRTPGTGYYNEQFF. The chain employs TRBV7-2 and TRBJ2-1; 9 bases are shared with TRBD1. Trimming cost V 6 bases and J 3 bases; bases outside gene matches: 9. There are 16 residues in the CDR3. CDR1 is SGHTA, CDR2 FQGNSA, per germline.

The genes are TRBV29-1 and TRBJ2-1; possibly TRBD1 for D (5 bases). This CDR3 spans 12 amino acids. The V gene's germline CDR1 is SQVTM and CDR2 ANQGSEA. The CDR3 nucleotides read TGCACCATTTCTCAGGGATACAATGAGCAGTTCTTC. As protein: CTISQGYNEQFF.

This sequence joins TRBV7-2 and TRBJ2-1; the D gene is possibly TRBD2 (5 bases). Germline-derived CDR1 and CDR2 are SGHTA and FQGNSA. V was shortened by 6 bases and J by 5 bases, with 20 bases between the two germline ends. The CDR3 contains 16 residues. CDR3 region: CASRERPGFLDNEQFF. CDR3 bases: TGTGCCAGCAGGGAAAGACCGGGATTCCTGGACAATGAGCAGTTCTTC.

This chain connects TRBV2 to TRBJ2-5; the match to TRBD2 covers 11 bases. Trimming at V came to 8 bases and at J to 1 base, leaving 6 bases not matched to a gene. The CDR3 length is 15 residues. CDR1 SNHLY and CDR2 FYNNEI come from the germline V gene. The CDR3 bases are TGTGCCAGCCACGGACTAGCGGGTCCCCAAGAGACCCAGTACTTC. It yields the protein CASHGLAGPQETQYF.